This T cell receptor (beta chain) appears in the sequencing data of a study of PD-1 blockade in classical Hodgkin lymphoma. General study findings and limits: In newly diagnosed patients, baseline TCR diversity was reportedly below that of healthy donors. Undefined causes, possibly disease activity or prior therapy, underlie the repertoire differences.

Points on this clone: Its target is not known.

Time point indicated: newly diagnosed, previously untreated cHL patient sample. Investigators isolated CD4+ T cells from thawed PBMCs through magnetic negative selection. Comparators were PBMCs taken from newly diagnosed, untreated classical Hodgkin lymphoma. Sequenced by immunoSEQ multiplex PCR; TCRdb stores in-frame clones only, minus some. This repertoire shows roughly 31,000 clones, 70% to 90% found once; its top ten account for more than 0.35%. The CDR3 is made up of 15 amino acids. The junction had 9 bases not matched to a gene; V was cut back by 4 bases and J by 4 bases. Germline V lookup: CDR1 MNHNS, CDR2 SASEGT.

This clonotype originated in a human donor with classical Hodgkin lymphoma. The sample taken for sequencing was CD4+ T cells from blood. The V and J genes are TRBV6-1 and TRBJ2-7; 8 nucleotides match TRBD2. CDR3 amino acids: CASSAVAGSGYEQYF. The CDR3 bases are TGTGCCAGCAGTGCCGTAGCGGGGTCCGGTTACGAGCAGTACTTC.